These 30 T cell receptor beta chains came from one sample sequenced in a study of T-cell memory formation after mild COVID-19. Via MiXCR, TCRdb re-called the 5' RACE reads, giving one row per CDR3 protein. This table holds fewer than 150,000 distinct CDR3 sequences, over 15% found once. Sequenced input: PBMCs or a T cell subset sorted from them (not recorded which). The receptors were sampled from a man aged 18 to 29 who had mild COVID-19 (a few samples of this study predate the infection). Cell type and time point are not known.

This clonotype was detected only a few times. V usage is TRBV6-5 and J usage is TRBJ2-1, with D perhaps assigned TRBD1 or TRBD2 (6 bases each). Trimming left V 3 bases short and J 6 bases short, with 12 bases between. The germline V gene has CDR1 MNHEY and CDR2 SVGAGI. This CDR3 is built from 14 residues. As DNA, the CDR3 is TGTGCCAGCAGTTATGAGGGGGGCCGCAATGAGCAGTTCTTC. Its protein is CASSYEGGRNEQFF.

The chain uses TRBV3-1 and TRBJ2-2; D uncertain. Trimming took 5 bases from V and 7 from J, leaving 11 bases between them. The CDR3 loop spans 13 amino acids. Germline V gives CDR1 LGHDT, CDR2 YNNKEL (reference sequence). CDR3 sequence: CASSVMGGGELFF. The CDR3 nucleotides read TGTGCCAGCAGCGTTATGGGTGGCGGGGAGCTGTTTTTT. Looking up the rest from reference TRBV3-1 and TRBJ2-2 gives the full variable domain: DTAVSQTPKYLVTQMGNDKSIKCEQNLGHDTMYWYKQDSKKFLKIMFSYNNKELIINETVPNRFSPKSPDKAHLNLHINSLELGDSAVYFCASSVMGGGELFFGEGSRLTVL.

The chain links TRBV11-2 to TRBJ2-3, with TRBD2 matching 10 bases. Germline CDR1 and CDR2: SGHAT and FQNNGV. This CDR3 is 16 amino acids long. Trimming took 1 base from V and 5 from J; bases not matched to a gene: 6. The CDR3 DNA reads TGTGCCAGCAGCTTAGTCTTCCTAGCGGGGGAAGATACGCAGTATTTT. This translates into CASSLVFLAGEDTQYF.

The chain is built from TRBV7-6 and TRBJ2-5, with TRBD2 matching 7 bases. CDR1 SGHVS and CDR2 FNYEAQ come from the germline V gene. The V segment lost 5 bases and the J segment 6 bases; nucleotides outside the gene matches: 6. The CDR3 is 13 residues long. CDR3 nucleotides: TGTGCCAGCAGCCCGCGGGGGACGAAGACCCAGTACTTC. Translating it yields CASSPRGTKTQYF.

The CDR3 region is CATSDPTDREAYGYTF. CDR3 bases: TGTGCCACCAGTGACCCCACTGACAGGGAGGCCTATGGCTACACCTTC. The chain is built from TRBV24-1 and TRBJ1-2; 7 nucleotides match TRBD1. V lost 4 bases and J lost 4; bases outside the gene matches: 11. Germline V gene sequence: CDR1 KGHDR, CDR2 SFDVKD. This CDR3 has 16 residues.

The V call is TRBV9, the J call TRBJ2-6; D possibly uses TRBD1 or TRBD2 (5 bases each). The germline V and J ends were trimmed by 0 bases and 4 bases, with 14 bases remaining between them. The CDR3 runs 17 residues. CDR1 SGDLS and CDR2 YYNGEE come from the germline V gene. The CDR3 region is CASSVVFGADGANVLTF. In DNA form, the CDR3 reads TGTGCCAGCAGCGTAGTCTTCGGGGCCGACGGGGCCAACGTCCTGACTTTC.

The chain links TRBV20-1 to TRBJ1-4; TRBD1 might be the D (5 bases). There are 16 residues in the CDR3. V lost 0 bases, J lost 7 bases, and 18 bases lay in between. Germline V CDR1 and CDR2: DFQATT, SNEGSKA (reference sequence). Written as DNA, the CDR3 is TGCAGTGCTAGAGATCAGTCCGGGGGAAATCTTGAAAAACTGTTTTTT. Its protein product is CSARDQSGGNLEKLFF.

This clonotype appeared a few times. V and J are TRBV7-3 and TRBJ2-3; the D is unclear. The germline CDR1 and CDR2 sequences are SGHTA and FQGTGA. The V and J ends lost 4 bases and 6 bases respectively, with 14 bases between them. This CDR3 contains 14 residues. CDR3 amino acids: CASSSGYLSDTQYF. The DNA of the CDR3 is TGTGCCAGCAGCTCCGGATACTTATCCGATACGCAGTATTTT.

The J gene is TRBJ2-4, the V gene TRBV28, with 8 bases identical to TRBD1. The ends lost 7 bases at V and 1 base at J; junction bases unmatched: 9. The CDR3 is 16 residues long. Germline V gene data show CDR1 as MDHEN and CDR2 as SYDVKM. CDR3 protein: CASKIQGDSAKNIQYF. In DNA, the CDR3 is TGTGCCAGCAAGATACAGGGGGATTCGGCCAAAAACATTCAGTACTTC.

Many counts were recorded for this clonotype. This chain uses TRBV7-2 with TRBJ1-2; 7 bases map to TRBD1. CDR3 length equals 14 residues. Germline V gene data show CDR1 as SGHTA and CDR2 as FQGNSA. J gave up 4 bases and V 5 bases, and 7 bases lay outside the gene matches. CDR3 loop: CASSPTGALYGYTF. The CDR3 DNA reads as TGTGCCAGCAGCCCTACAGGGGCCCTCTATGGCTACACCTTC.

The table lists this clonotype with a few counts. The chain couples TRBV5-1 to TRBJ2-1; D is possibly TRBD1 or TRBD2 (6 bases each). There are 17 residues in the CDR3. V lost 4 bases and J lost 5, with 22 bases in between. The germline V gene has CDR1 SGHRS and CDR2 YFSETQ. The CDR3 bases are TGCGCCAGCAGCAAGTTGTCAGGGGAAGGAGGGAACAATGAGCAGTTCTTC. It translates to CASSKLSGEGGNNEQFF. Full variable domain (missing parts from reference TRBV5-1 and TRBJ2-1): KAGVTQTPRYLIKTRGQQVTLSCSPISGHRSVSWYQQTPGQGLQFLFEYFSETQRNKGNFPGRFSGRQFSNSRSEMNVSTLELGDSALYLCASSKLSGEGGNNEQFFGPGTRLTVL.

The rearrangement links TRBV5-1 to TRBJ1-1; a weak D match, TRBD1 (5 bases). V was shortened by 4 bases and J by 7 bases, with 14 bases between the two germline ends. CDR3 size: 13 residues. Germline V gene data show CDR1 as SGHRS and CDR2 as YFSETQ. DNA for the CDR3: TGCGCCAGCAGCCTAACAACCGGGGGTGAAGCTTTCTTT. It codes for CASSLTTGGEAFF. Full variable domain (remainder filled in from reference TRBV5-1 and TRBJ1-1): KAGVTQTPRYLIKTRGQQVTLSCSPISGHRSVSWYQQTPGQGLQFLFEYFSETQRNKGNFPGRFSGRQFSNSRSEMNVSTLELGDSALYLCASSLTTGGEAFFGQGTRLTVV.

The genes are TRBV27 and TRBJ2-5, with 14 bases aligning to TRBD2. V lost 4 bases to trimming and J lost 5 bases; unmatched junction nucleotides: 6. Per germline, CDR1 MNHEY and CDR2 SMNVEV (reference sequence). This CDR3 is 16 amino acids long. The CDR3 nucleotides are TGTGCCAGCAGTTCCGGACTAGCGGGGGGCTTGGAGACCCAGTACTTC. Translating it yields CASSSGLAGGLETQYF.

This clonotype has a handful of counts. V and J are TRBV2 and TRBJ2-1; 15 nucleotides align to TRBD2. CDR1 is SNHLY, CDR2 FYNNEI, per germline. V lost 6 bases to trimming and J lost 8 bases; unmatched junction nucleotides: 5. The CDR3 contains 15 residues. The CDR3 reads CASRWTSGGAYEQFF. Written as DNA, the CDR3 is TGTGCCAGCAGATGGACTAGCGGGGGGGCATATGAGCAGTTCTTC. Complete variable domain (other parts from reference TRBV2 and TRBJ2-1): EPEVTQTPSHQVTQMGQEVILRCVPISNHLYFYWYRQILGQKVEFLVSFYNNEISEKSEIFDDQFSVERPDGSNFTLKIRSTKLEDSAMYFCASRWTSGGAYEQFFGPGTRLTVL.

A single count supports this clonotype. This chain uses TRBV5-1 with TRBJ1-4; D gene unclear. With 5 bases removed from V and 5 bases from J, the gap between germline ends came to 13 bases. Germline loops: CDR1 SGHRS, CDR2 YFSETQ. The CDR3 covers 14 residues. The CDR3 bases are TGCGCCAGCAGTCTTCAGGCCAGGAATGAAAAACTGTTTTTT. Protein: CASSLQARNEKLFF.

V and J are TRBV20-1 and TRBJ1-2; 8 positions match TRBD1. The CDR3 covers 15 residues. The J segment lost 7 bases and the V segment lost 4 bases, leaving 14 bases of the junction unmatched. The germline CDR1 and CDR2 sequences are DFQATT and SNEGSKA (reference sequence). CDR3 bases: TGCAGTGCTACATCCCAGACAGGGGTTGGTAGTGGCTACACCTTC. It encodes CSATSQTGVGSGYTF.

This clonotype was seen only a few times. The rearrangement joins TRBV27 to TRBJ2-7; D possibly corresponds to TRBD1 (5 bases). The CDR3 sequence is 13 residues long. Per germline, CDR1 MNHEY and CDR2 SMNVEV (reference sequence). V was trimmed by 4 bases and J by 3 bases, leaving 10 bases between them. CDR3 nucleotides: TGTGCCAGCAGTTCTGGGGCCTACTACGAGCAGTACTTC. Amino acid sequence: CASSSGAYYEQYF.

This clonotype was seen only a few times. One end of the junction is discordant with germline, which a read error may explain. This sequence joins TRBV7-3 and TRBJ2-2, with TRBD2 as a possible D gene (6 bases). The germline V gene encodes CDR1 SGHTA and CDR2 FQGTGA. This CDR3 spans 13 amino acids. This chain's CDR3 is CASSGGNAGELFF. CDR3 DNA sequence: TGTGCCAGCAGTGGGGGGAACGCCGGGGAGCTGTTTTTT.

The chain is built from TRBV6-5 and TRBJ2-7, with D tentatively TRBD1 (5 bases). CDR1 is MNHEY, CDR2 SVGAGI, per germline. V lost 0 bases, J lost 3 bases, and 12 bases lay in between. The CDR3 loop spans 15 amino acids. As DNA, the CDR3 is TGTGCCAGCAGTTACTCGAGGCAGGGCGGCTACGAGCAGTACTTC. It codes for CASSYSRQGGYEQYF.

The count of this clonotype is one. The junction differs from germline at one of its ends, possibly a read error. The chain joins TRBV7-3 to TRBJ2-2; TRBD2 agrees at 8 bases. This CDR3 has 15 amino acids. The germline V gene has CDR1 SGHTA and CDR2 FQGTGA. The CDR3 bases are TGTGACAGCAGCCCCGGGGGGGAGAACACCGGGGAGCTGTTTTTT. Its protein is CDSSPGGENTGELFF.

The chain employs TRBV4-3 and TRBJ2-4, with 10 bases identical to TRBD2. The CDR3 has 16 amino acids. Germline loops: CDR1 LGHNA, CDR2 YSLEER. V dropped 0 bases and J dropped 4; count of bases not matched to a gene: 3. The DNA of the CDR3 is TGCGCCAGCAGCCAAGATAGCGGGGGGACGAAAAACATTCAGTACTTC. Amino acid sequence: CASSQDSGGTKNIQYF.

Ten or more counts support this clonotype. CDR3 bases: TGTGCCAGCAGCCAAGATCTCGCTACTAGAACGAACACCGGGGAGCTGTTTTTT. Amino acids: CASSQDLATRTNTGELFF. J is TRBJ2-2 and V is TRBV4-2; possibly TRBD2 for D (5 bases). Between the trimmed V and J ends, which lost 0 bases and 0 bases, there was a span of 14 bases. The CDR3 loop spans 18 amino acids. CDR1 and CDR2 (germline): LGHNA, YNFKEQ.

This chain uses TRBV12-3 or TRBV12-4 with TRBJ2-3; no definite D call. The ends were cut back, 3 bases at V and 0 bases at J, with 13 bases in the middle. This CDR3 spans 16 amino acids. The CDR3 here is CASSLGISGSTDTQYF. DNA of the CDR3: TGTGCCAGCAGTTTGGGGATTTCGGGTAGCACAGATACGCAGTATTTT.

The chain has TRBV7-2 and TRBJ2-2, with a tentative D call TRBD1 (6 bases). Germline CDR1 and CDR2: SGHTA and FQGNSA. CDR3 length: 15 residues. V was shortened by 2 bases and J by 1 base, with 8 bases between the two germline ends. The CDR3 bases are TGTGCCAGCAGCTTACTGGGACAGAACACCGGGGAGCTGTTTTTT. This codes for CASSLLGQNTGELFF. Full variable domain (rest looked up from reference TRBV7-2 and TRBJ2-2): GAGVSQSPSNKVTEKGKDVELRCDPISGHTALYWYRQSLGQGLEFLIYFQGNSAPDKSGLPSDRFSAERTGGSVSTLTIQRTQQEDSAVYLCASSLLGQNTGELFFGEGSRLTVL.

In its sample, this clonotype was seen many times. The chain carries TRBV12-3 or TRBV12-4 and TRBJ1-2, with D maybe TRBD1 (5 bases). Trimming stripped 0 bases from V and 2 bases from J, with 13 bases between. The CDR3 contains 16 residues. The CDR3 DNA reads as TGTGCCAGCAGTTTAGCCCGCGGACAAGCAAACTATGGCTACACCTTC. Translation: CASSLARGQANYGYTF.

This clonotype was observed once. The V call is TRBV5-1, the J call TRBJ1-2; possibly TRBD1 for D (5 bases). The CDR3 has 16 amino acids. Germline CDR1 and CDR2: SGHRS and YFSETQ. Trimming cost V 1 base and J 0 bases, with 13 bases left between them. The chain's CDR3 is CASSLTGGGANYGYTF. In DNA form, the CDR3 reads TGCGCCAGCAGCTTGACGGGCGGGGGAGCTAACTATGGCTACACCTTC.

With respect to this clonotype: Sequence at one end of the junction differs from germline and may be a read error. The CDR3 sequence is CSSSGRGNEQFF. The CDR3 nucleotides read TGCTCCAGCAGCGGGAGGGGGAATGAGCAGTTCTTC. This rearrangement joins TRBV5-1 to TRBJ2-1; 10 nucleotides align to TRBD2. The germline V gene encodes CDR1 SGHRS and CDR2 YFSETQ. This CDR3 is 12 amino acids long.

The CDR3 DNA is TGTGCCAGCAGTACACAGGGGACTTTTCAGCCCCAGCATTTT. The encoded protein is CASSTQGTFQPQHF. The chain uses TRBV12-3 or TRBV12-4 and TRBJ1-5; 7 nucleotides agree with TRBD1. The CDR3 loop spans 14 amino acids. V was clipped by 5 bases and J by 6 bases; unmatched bases: 7.

Here the CDR3 reads CASSYSRGYFYTF. The DNA of the CDR3 is TGTGCCAGCAGTTACTCGAGGGGGTACTTCTACACCTTC. V gene TRBV6-5 combines with J gene TRBJ1-2, with a weak D call TRBD1 (6 bases). There are 13 residues in the CDR3. Germline CDR1 reads MNHEY; CDR2 reads SVGAGI. Trimming took 0 bases from V and 10 from J, leaving 12 bases between them.

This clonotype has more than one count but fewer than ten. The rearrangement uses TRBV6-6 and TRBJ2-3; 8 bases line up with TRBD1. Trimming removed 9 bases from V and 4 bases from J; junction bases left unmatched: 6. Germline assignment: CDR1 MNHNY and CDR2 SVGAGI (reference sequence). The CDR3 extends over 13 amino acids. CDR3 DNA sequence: TGTGCCAGTTTACAGGGGGTCGCAGATACGCAGTATTTT. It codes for CASLQGVADTQYF.